This TCR beta chain was sequenced for a study of vaccination and CD4 T cells after COVID-19 (dated by TCRdb to between 2021 and 2024). Study-level background: Convalescent patients had a positive SARS-CoV-2 result on nasal swab PCR, and of these patients, some ten had mild disease and one had severe disease. In the convalescent cohort there were six males and four females, among whom were two Hispanic individuals, seven Caucasians, two Asians and one multiracial person. Each participant got two doses of either the Pfizer-BioNTech BNT162b2 vaccine (n=8) or the Moderna mRNA-1273 vaccine (n=2). Post-COVID blood samples from convalescent patients were collected a median of 101 days after diagnosis, with a range of roughly 35 to 180 days. Post-vaccine blood samples were collected a median of about 72 days after the second vaccine dose, ranging from about 13 to 250 days. In nine to eleven COVID-19 convalescent patients and a few infection-naive healthy vaccine recipients, researchers compared the spike-specific CD4+ TCR repertoire from before mRNA vaccination with the repertoire from after.

Libraries were constructed by PCR. The reads were generated on an Illumina iSeq 100. In the paper's pipeline: Non-productive sequences were filtered out, and CDR3s that did not start with C, did not end with F or W, or were shorter than 7 amino acids were discarded. Levenshtein distances (stringdist) and unrooted phylogenetic trees (ape) in R version 3.6.1 were used to assess CDR3 homology. The public reads were quality trimmed at Q25 with fastp and then assembled into clones with MiXCR by TCRdb, keeping productive beta chains. Each CDR3 protein gets just one entry, which takes the most common genes and DNA from the rows behind it. These V and J calls are TCRdb output, not the study's own analysis. The table for this sample lists 25,000 or so distinct CDR3 sequences; 51% of them were counted only once. The ten largest clones take up 1% to 1.2% of the sample. Sequences MNHNS (CDR1) and SASEGT (CDR2) are obtained from the germline V gene. Trimming costs V 6 bases and J 4 bases, and their ends lie 13 bases apart. The CDR3, cysteine through phenylalanine, is 14 amino acids long. Left in the record is the CDR3 DNA by itself, 42 bases read in frame from the first base.

This clonotype was counted a few times. Its antigen remains undetermined. No quality values exist for individual bases; no much larger clone is one base distant. Results the study describes overall, beyond this receptor: The number of convalescent patients in the study was relatively small, and the study did not examine early timepoints following natural infection. Among the post-vaccine SARS-CoV-2-reactive clones in convalescent patients, a median about 87% showed up only after vaccination, which suggests vaccine-specific priming. Of the vaccine-specific clones in convalescent patients, 304 of 307, or nearly all, reacted only to SARS-CoV-2 spike and did not cross-react with common cold coronaviruses. The median number of SARS-CoV-2-reactive clonotypes rose from roughly 20 after infection to a few dozen after vaccination, but the change was not significant.

Positive SARS-CoV-2 PCR tests in the convalescent patients dated from March to December 2020, before Alpha, Beta and Delta variants emerged in the United States. Ficoll-Paque Plus gradient centrifugation was used to isolate PBMCs from whole blood, and the isolated PBMCs were then either used fresh or cryopreserved at -140C. This specimen consisted of CD4+ T cells from blood, obtained before SARS-CoV-2 vaccination. This sequence originates from a human donor who had recovered from COVID-19. The receptor chain draws on TRBV6-1 and TRBJ1-5; too little of a D gene remains to name it. The CDR3 loop reads CASSFMTANQPQHF. Read as DNA, the sequence is TGTGCCAGCAGCTTCATGACGGCAAATCAGCCCCAGCATTTT.